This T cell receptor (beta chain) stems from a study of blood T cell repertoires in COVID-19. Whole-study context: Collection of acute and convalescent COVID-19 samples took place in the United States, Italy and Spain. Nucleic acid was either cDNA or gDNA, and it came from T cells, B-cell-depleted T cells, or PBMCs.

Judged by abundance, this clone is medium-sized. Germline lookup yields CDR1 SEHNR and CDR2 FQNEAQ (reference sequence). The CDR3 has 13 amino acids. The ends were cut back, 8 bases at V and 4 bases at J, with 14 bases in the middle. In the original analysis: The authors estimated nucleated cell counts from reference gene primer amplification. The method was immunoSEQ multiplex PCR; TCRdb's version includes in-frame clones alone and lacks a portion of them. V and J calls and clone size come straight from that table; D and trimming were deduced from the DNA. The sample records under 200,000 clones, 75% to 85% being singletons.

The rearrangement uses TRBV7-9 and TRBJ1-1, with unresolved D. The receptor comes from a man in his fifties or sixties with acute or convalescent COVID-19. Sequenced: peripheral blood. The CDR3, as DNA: TGTGCCAGCGGAGCGAGGGATGGCACTGAAGCTTTCTTT. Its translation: CASGARDGTEAFF.